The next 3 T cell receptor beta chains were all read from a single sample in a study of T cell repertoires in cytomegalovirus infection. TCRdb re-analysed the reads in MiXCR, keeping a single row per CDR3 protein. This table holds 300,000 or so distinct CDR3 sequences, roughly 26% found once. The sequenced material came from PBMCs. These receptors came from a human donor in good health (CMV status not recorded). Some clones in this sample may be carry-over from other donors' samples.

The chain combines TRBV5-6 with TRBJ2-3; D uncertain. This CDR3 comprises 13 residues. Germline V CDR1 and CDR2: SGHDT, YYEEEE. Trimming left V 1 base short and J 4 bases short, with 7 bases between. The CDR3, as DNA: TGTGCCAGCAGCTTGAGAAGGTCAGATACGCAGTATTTT. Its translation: CASSLRRSDTQYF.

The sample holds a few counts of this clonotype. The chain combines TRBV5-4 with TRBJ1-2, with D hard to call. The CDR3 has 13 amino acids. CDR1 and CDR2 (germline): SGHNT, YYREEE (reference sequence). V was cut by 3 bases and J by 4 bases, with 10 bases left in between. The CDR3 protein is CASSSTDTYGYTF. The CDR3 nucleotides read TGTGCCAGCAGCTCAACCGACACCTATGGCTACACCTTC.

CDR3 in amino acids: CASSRLGSNIQYF. CDR3 coding DNA: TGTGCCAGCAGTCGCTTGGGATCCAACATTCAGTACTTC. The chain couples TRBV6-2 or TRBV6-3 to TRBJ2-4; D not certain. In germline, CDR1 is MNHEY, CDR2 SVGEGT. V lost 5 bases and J 7 bases, leaving 12 bases between the germline ends. There are 13 residues in the CDR3.